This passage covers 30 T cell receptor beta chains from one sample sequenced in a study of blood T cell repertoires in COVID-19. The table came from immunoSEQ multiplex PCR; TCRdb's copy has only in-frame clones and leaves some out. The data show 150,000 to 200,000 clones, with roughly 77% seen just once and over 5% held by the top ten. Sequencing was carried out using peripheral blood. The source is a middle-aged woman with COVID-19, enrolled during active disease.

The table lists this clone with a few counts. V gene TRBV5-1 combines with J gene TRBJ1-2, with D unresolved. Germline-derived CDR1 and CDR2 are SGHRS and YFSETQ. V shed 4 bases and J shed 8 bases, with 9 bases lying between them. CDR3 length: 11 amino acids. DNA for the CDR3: TGCGCCAGCAGCCCAGGCGGGGGCTACACCTTC. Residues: CASSPGGGYTF.

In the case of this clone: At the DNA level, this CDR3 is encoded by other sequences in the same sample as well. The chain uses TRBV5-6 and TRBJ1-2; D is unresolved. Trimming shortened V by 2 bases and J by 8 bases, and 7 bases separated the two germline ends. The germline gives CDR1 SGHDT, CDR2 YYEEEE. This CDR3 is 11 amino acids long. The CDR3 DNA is TGTGCCAGCAGCTTACTGTACGGCTACACCTTC. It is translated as CASSLLYGYTF. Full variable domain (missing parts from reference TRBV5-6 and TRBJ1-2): DAGVTQSPTHLIKTRGQQVTLRCSPKSGHDTVSWYQQALGQGPQFIFQYYEEEERQRGNFPDRFSGHQFPNYSSELNVNALLLGDSALYLCASSLLYGYTFGSGTRLTVV.

The CDR3 nucleotides are TGTGCCAGTAGTATATCCGCGGAGGGTGAAGCTTTCTTT. Its protein product is CASSISAEGEAFF. V gene TRBV19 combines with J gene TRBJ1-1; D call uncertain. The ends were cut back, 2 bases at V and 7 bases at J, with 11 bases in the middle. The CDR3 has 13 amino acids. CDR1 and CDR2 (germline): LNHDA, SQIVND (reference sequence).

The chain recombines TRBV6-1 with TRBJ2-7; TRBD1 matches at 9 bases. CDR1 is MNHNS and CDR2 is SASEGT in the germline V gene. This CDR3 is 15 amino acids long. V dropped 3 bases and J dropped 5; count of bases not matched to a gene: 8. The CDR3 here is CASSDSGTGLNEQYF. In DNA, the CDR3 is TGTGCCAGCAGTGATTCCGGGACAGGGCTTAACGAGCAGTACTTC.

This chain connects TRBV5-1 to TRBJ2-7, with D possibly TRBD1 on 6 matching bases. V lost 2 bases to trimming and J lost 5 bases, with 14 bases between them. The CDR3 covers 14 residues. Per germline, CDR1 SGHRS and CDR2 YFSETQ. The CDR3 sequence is CASSFNRARNEQYF. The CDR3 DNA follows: TGCGCCAGCAGCTTCAACAGGGCGAGGAACGAGCAGTACTTC.

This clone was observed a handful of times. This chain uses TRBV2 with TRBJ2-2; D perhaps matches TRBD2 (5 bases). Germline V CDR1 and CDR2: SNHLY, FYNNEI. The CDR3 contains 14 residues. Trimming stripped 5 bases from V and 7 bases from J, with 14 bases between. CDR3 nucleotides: TGTGCCAGCAGTTTCGGGGTGGCGGACGGGGAGCTGTTTTTT. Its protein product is CASSFGVADGELFF.

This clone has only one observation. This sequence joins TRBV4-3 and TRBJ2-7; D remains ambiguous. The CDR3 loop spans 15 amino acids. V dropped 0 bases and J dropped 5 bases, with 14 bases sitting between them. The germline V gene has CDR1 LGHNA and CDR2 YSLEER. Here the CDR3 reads CASSQDRLKADEQYF. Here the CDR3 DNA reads TGCGCCAGCAGCCAAGACAGGTTGAAGGCTGACGAGCAGTACTTC.

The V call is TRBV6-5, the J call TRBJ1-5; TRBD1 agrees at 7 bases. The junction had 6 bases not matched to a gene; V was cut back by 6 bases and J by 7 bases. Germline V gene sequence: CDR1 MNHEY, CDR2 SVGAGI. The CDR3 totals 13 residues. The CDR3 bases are TGTGCCAGCAGGGTTGACAGGGCCCAGCCCCAGCATTTT. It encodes CASRVDRAQPQHF.

This chain's CDR3 is CASSWGGSDTQYF. In nucleotides, the CDR3 is TGTGCCAGCAGCTGGGGGGGGTCAGATACGCAGTATTTT. The chain carries TRBV7-9 and TRBJ2-3, with TRBD2 matching 7 bases. V shed 4 bases and J 4 bases; nucleotides not matched to a gene: 2. The CDR3 loop spans 13 amino acids. The V gene's germline CDR1 is SEHNR and CDR2 FQNEAQ (reference sequence).

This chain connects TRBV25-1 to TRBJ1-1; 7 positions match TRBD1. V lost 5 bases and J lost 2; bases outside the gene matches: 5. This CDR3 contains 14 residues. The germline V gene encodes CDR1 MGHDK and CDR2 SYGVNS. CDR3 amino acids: CASSPRQGNTEAFF. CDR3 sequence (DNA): TGTGCCAGCAGTCCCCGACAGGGTAACACTGAAGCTTTCTTT.

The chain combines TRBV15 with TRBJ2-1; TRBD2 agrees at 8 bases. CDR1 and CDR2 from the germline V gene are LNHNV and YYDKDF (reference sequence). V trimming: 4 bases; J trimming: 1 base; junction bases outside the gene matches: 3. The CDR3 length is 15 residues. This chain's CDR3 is CATSTTSGSYNEQFF. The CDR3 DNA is TGTGCCACCAGCACAACTAGCGGTTCCTACAATGAGCAGTTCTTC.

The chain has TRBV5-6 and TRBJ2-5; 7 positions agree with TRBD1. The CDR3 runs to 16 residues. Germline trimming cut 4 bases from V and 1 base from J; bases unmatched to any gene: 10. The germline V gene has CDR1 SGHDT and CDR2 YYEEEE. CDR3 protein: CASSHWWRQGQETQYF. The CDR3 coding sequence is TGTGCCAGCAGCCACTGGTGGAGACAGGGCCAAGAGACCCAGTACTTC. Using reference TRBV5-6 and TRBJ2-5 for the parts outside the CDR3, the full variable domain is DAGVTQSPTHLIKTRGQQVTLRCSPKSGHDTVSWYQQALGQGPQFIFQYYEEEERQRGNFPDRFSGHQFPNYSSELNVNALLLGDSALYLCASSHWWRQGQETQYFGPGTRLLVL.

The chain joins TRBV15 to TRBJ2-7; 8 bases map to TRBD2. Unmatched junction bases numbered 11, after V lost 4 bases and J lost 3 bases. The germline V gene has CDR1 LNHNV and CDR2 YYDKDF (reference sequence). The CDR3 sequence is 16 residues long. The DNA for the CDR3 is TGTGCCACCAGCACAGAGGCGGCTAGCGGGCTCTACGAGCAGTACTTC. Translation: CATSTEAASGLYEQYF.

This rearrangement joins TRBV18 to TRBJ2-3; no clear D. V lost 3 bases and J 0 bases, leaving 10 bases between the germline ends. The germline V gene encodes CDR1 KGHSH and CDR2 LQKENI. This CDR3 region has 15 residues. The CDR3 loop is CASSPLSLSTDTQYF. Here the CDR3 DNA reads TGTGCCAGCTCACCCCTTTCCCTTAGCACAGATACGCAGTATTTT.

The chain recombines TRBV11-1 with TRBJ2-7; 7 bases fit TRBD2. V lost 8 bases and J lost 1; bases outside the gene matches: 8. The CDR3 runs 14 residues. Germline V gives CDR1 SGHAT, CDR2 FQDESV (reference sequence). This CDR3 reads CASCPASGSYEQYF. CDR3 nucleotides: TGTGCCAGCTGCCCTGCTAGCGGATCCTACGAGCAGTACTTC.

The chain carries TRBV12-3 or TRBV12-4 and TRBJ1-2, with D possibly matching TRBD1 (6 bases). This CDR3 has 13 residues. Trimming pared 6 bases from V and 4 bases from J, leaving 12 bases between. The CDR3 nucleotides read TGTGCCAGCAGCCGCGAGGACAGCTATGGCTACACCTTC. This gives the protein CASSREDSYGYTF.

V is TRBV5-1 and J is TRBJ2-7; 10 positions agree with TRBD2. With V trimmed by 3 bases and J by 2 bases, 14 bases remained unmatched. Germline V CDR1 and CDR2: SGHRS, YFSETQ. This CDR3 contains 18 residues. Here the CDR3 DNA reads TGCGCCAGCAGCTCTCTTAGGGGGCTAGCGGGAGCAGCCTACGAGCAGTACTTC. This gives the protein CASSSLRGLAGAAYEQYF.

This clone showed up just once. CDR3 sequence: CASSLDRWQHTQYF. In DNA form, the CDR3 reads TGTGCCAGCAGCTTAGATCGTTGGCAACATACGCAGTATTTT. V and J are TRBV11-3 and TRBJ2-3; D is unresolved. CDR1 and CDR2 from the germline V gene are SGHNT and YENEEA. The V and J ends lost 0 bases and 7 bases respectively, with 11 bases between them. The length of the CDR3 is 14 residues. The full variable domain, its missing parts supplied by reference TRBV11-3 and TRBJ2-3, is EAGVVQSPRYKIIEKKQPVAFWCNPISGHNTLYWYLQNLGQGPELLIRYENEEAVDDSQLPKDRFSAERLKGVDSTLKIQPAELGDSAVYLCASSLDRWQHTQYFGPGTRLTVL.

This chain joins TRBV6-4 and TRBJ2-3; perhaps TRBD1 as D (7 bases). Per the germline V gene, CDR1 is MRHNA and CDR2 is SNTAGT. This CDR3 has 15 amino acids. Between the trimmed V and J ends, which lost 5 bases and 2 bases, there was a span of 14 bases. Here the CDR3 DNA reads TGTGCCAGCAGTCCAGGGGGGCTAGACACAGATACGCAGTATTTT. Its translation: CASSPGGLDTDTQYF.

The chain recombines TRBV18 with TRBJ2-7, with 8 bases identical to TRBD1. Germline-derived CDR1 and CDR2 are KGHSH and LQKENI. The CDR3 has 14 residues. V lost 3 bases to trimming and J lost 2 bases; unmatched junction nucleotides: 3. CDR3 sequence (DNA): TGTGCCAGCTCACCCGGGACAGGAGCCTACGAGCAGTACTTC. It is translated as CASSPGTGAYEQYF.

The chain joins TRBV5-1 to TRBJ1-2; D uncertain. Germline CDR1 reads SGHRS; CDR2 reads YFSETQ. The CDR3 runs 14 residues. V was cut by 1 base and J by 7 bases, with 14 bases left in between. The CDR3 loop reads CASSLNGRSGGYTF. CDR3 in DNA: TGCGCCAGCAGCTTGAACGGCCGCTCGGGTGGCTACACCTTC.

This CDR3 is CASRLGGEEEKLFF. In DNA form, the CDR3 reads TGTGCCAGCAGGCTGGGAGGGGAAGAGGAAAAACTGTTTTTT. The chain combines TRBV2 with TRBJ1-4; weak D call: TRBD1 (5 bases). The ends were cut back, 6 bases at V and 8 bases at J, with 16 bases in the middle. The CDR3 spans 14 residues. Germline V CDR1 and CDR2: SNHLY, FYNNEI.

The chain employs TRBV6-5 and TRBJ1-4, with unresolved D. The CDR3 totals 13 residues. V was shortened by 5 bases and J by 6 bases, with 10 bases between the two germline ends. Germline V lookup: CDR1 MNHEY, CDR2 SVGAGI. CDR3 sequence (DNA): TGTGCCAGCAGTCCGGTTCGATATGAAAAACTGTTTTTT. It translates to CASSPVRYEKLFF.

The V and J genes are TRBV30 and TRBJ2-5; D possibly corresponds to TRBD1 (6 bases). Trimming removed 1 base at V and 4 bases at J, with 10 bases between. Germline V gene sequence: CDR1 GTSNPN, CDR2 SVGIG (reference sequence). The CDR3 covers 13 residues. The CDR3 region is CAWSGGQGETQYF. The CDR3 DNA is TGTGCCTGGAGTGGGGGGCAAGGAGAGACCCAGTACTTC.

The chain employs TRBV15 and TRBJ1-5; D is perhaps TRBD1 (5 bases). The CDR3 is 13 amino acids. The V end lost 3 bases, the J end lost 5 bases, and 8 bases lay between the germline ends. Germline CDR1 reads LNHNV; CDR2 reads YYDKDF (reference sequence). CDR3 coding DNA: TGTGCCACCAGCAGCAGGGTAGATCAGCCCCAGCATTTT. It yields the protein CATSSRVDQPQHF.

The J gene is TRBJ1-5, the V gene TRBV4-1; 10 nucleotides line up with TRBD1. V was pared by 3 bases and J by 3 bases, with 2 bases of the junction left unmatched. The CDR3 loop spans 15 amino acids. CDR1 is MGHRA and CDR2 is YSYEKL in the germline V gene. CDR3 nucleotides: TGCGCCAGCAGCCAGGGACAGGGGTTCAATCAGCCCCAGCATTTT. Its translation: CASSQGQGFNQPQHF.

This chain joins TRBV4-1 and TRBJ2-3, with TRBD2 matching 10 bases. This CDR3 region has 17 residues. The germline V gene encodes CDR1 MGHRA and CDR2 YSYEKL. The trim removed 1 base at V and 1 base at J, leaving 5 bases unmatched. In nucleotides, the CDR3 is TGCGCCAGCAGCCAAGCTATCCTAGCGGGGGGCACAGATACGCAGTATTTT. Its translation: CASSQAILAGGTDTQYF.

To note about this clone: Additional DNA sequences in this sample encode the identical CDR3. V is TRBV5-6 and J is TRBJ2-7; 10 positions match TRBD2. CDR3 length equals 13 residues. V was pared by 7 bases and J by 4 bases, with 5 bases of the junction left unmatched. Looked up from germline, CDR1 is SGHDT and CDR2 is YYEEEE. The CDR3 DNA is TGTGCCAGCCTGCTAGCGGGGGCTTACGAGCAGTACTTC. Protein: CASLLAGAYEQYF.

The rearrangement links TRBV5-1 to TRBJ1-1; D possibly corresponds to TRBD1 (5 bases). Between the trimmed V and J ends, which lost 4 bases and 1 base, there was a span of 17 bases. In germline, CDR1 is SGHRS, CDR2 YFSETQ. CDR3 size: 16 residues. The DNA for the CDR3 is TGCGCCAGCAGCCCGGGTCGACAGAATTGGAACACTGAAGCTTTCTTT. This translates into CASSPGRQNWNTEAFF.

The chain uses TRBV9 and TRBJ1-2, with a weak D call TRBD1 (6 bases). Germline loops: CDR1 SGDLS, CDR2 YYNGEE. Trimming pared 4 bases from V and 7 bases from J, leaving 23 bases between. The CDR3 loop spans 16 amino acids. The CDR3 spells CASSLSGGYNSGGYTF. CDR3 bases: TGTGCCAGCAGCTTGAGTGGGGGCTATAACTCGGGTGGCTACACCTTC.